These 26 T cell receptor beta chains share one sample of origin, sequenced in a study of blood T cell repertoires in COVID-19. Only in-frame clones appear in the TCRdb table, and some are missing; sequencing was by immunoSEQ multiplex PCR. The sample has roughly 150,000 clones, about 86% seen once. Material for sequencing was peripheral blood. The origin of the receptors is a man between 65 and 79 years old with active or convalescent COVID-19.

CDR3 in amino acids: CASRSSGTGVGKLFF. For the CDR3, the DNA is TGTGCCAGCAGGTCGTCCGGGACAGGGGTGGGAAAACTGTTTTTT. The gene calls are TRBV28 and TRBJ1-4, with 10 bases aligning to TRBD1. Trimming at V came to 6 bases and at J to 10 bases, leaving 11 bases not matched to a gene. This CDR3 is 15 amino acids long. Germline V gene sequence: CDR1 MDHEN, CDR2 SYDVKM.

The sample holds one count of this clone. The chain links TRBV9 to TRBJ2-5; tentative D call: TRBD2 (6 bases). The germline V gene encodes CDR1 SGDLS and CDR2 YYNGEE. CDR3 size: 14 residues. V lost 6 bases to trimming and J lost 2 bases, with 14 bases between them. In DNA form, the CDR3 reads TGTGCCAGCAATGTCGGCGCGGGACAAGAGACCCAGTACTTC. Protein sequence: CASNVGAGQETQYF. Supplemented by reference TRBV9 and TRBJ2-5, the full variable domain reads DSGVTQTPKHLITATGQRVTLRCSPRSGDLSVYWYQQSLDQGLQFLIQYYNGEERAKGNILERFSAQQFPDLHSELNLSSLELGDSALYFCASNVGAGQETQYFGPGTRLLVL.

The V gene is TRBV19, the J gene TRBJ2-1, with D tentatively TRBD2 (6 bases). Germline V gene data show CDR1 as LNHDA and CDR2 as SQIVND (reference sequence). V dropped 7 bases and J dropped 4 bases, with 20 bases sitting between them. CDR3 size: 16 residues. CDR3 bases: TGTGCCAGTAAGCCCCGGCAATGGGGAGGATACAATGAGCAGTTCTTC. The encoded protein is CASKPRQWGGYNEQFF. Drawing the rest from reference TRBV19 and TRBJ2-1, the complete variable domain is DGGITQSPKYLFRKEGQNVTLSCEQNLNHDAMYWYRQDPGQGLRLIYYSQIVNDFQKGDIAEGYSVSREKKESFPLTVTSAQKNPTAFYLCASKPRQWGGYNEQFFGPGTRLTVL.

This clone was seen a few times. The chain is built from TRBV10-3 and TRBJ1-5, with D perhaps TRBD1 (5 bases). V was cut by 0 bases and J by 9 bases, with 12 bases left in between. CDR1 is ENHRY, CDR2 SYGVKD, per germline. The CDR3 contains 14 residues. The DNA for the CDR3 is TGTGCCATCAGTGAGTCGGGGGAGCGGGGGCCCCAGCATTTT. Amino acids: CAISESGERGPQHF.

V gene TRBV10-3 combines with J gene TRBJ2-5; TRBD2 might be the D (6 bases). Trimming cost V 5 bases and J 5 bases, with 15 bases left between them. This CDR3 has 14 residues. In germline, CDR1 is ENHRY, CDR2 SYGVKD. The CDR3 DNA is TGTGCCATCAGTACGGGAGCCACGCGGGAGACCCAGTACTTC. Translated, it gives CAISTGATRETQYF.

The chain employs TRBV6-6 and TRBJ2-5; 7 nucleotides align to TRBD1. V dropped 6 bases and J dropped 1; count of bases not matched to a gene: 5. The CDR3 is 14 residues long. Germline V CDR1 and CDR2: MNHNY, SVGAGI (reference sequence). This CDR3 reads CASRPDRVQETQYF. The CDR3 DNA reads as TGTGCCAGCAGACCCGACAGGGTCCAAGAGACCCAGTACTTC.

The chain has TRBV19 and TRBJ1-4; tentative D call: TRBD1 (5 bases). The CDR3 loop spans 15 amino acids. Trimming cost V 2 bases and J 7 bases, with 14 bases left between them. CDR1 is LNHDA and CDR2 is SQIVND in the germline V gene (reference sequence). The CDR3 region has the DNA TGTGCCAGTAGTATACTAGGGGAGGGAAGTGAAAAACTGTTTTTT. It is translated as CASSILGEGSEKLFF.

J is TRBJ1-5 and V is TRBV6-2 or TRBV6-3; D not certain. CDR3 length: 13 amino acids. V lost 6 bases, J lost 0 bases, and 6 bases lay in between. Germline assignment: CDR1 MNHEY and CDR2 SVGEGT. This chain's CDR3 is CASSISSNQPQHF. The DNA for the CDR3 is TGTGCCAGCAGCATATCTAGCAATCAGCCCCAGCATTTT.

The chain combines TRBV5-1 with TRBJ2-3; maybe TRBD1 (5 bases). V was pared by 4 bases and J by 1 base, with 10 bases between. This CDR3 comprises 14 residues. From germline, CDR1 is SGHRS and CDR2 YFSETQ. CDR3 residues: CASSPPTGTDTQYF. CDR3 coding DNA: TGCGCCAGCAGCCCCCCGACAGGCACAGATACGCAGTATTTT. The variable domain in full, with the rest retrieved from reference TRBV5-1 and TRBJ2-3, is KAGVTQTPRYLIKTRGQQVTLSCSPISGHRSVSWYQQTPGQGLQFLFEYFSETQRNKGNFPGRFSGRQFSNSRSEMNVSTLELGDSALYLCASSPPTGTDTQYFGPGTRLTVL.

This chain links TRBV3-1 (or the pseudogene TRBV3-2) with TRBJ2-7; no reliable D call. The CDR3 has 13 amino acids. Germline loops: CDR1 LGHDT, CDR2 YNNKEL (reference sequence). Trimming took off 4 bases at V and 3 bases at J, with 10 bases between the two ends. The CDR3 reads CASSPSAVYEQYF. The CDR3 bases are TGTGCCAGCAGCCCCAGCGCTGTCTACGAGCAGTACTTC.

The genes are TRBV4-3 and TRBJ1-3; 8 nucleotides agree with TRBD1. Germline CDR1 and CDR2: LGHNA and YSLEER. The CDR3 has 16 amino acids. V shed 0 bases, J shed 2 bases, and the junction held 3 bases outside the gene matches. The CDR3 nucleotides are TGCGCCAGCAGCCAAGACAGCAGGGGGCCTGGAAACACCATATATTTT. As protein: CASSQDSRGPGNTIYF.

This clone occurred once. V is TRBV28 and J is TRBJ1-1, with TRBD1 identical over 8 bases. V lost 3 bases, J lost 5 bases, and 11 bases stayed unmatched. Germline V gene sequence: CDR1 MDHEN, CDR2 SYDVKM. CDR3 length: 16 amino acids. The CDR3 nucleotides are TGTGCCAGCAGTTTGGGGGGAACAGGGGGTTGGACTGAAGCTTTCTTT. Its protein product is CASSLGGTGGWTEAFF.

This chain uses TRBV4-3 with TRBJ2-3; D is uncertain. Per germline, CDR1 LGHNA and CDR2 YSLEER. V dropped 1 base and J dropped 5 bases, with 13 bases sitting between them. The CDR3 covers 15 residues. In DNA form, the CDR3 reads TGCGCCAGCAGCCAAGTGACGGGTCGGAAAGATACGCAGTATTTT. It yields the protein CASSQVTGRKDTQYF.

This chain uses TRBV5-1 with TRBJ2-1; 7 bases align to TRBD2. With V trimmed by 4 bases and J by 0 bases, 10 bases remained unmatched. Germline V gives CDR1 SGHRS, CDR2 YFSETQ. The CDR3 covers 17 residues. Here the CDR3 reads CASSPTGTTSSYNEQFF. CDR3 bases: TGCGCCAGCAGCCCCACCGGGACTACAAGCTCCTACAATGAGCAGTTCTTC. The full variable domain, in which reference TRBV5-1 and TRBJ2-1 provide the parts outside the CDR3, is KAGVTQTPRYLIKTRGQQVTLSCSPISGHRSVSWYQQTPGQGLQFLFEYFSETQRNKGNFPGRFSGRQFSNSRSEMNVSTLELGDSALYLCASSPTGTTSSYNEQFFGPGTRLTVL.

The J gene is TRBJ1-1, the V gene TRBV28, with a weak D call TRBD1 (6 bases). The V end was cut by 8 bases, the J end by 0 bases, with 16 bases between. The length of the CDR3 is 15 residues. Germline assignment: CDR1 MDHEN and CDR2 SYDVKM. CDR3 loop: CASLLRGWMNTEAFF. The CDR3 DNA reads as TGTGCCAGCCTCCTCAGGGGCTGGATGAACACTGAAGCTTTCTTT.

This chain uses TRBV15 with TRBJ2-7; 10 bases line up with TRBD2. CDR3 length equals 17 residues. V lost 1 base and J lost 4; bases outside the gene matches: 10. Germline lookup yields CDR1 LNHNV and CDR2 YYDKDF (reference sequence). CDR3 bases: TGTGCCACCAGCAGAGGGGGAAGCGGGGGGGCCTTTTACGAGCAGTACTTC. Encoded protein: CATSRGGSGGAFYEQYF. The whole variable domain, remainder taken from reference TRBV15 and TRBJ2-7, is DAMVIQNPRYQVTQFGKPVTLSCSQTLNHNVMYWYQQKSSQAPKLLFHYYDKDFNNEADTPDNFQSRRPNTSFCFLDIRSPGLGDTAMYLCATSRGGSGGAFYEQYFGPGTRLTVT.

This clone has only a few counts. V and J are TRBV2 and TRBJ1-5; tentatively, D is TRBD1 (6 bases). V was pared by 1 base and J by 0 bases, with 13 bases between. The V gene's germline CDR1 is SNHLY and CDR2 FYNNEI. The CDR3 totals 17 residues. Written as DNA, the CDR3 is TGTGCCAGCAGTGAAGTCTGGGACACTTATAGCAATCAGCCCCAGCATTTT. It yields the protein CASSEVWDTYSNQPQHF.

This sequence joins TRBV5-1 and TRBJ2-5; 12 nucleotides match TRBD2. Germline assignment: CDR1 SGHRS and CDR2 YFSETQ. The ends lost 0 bases at V and 7 bases at J; junction bases unmatched: 4. The CDR3 sequence is 15 residues long. This CDR3 reads CASSLVLAGGATQYF. The CDR3 DNA follows: TGCGCCAGCAGCTTGGTTCTAGCGGGGGGGGCGACCCAGTACTTC.

CDR3 sequence reads: CAWSVRGGGLAGAAKNIQYF. CDR3 coding DNA: TGTGCCTGGAGTGTACGAGGGGGGGGACTAGCGGGTGCGGCCAAAAACATTCAGTACTTC. This rearrangement joins TRBV30 to TRBJ2-4, with TRBD2 identical over 12 bases. Germline V gives CDR1 GTSNPN, CDR2 SVGIG (reference sequence). The CDR3 is 20 amino acids. With 0 bases clipped from V and 1 base from J, the junction kept 13 bases outside the gene matches.

The chain has TRBV5-5 and TRBJ1-1; the D is unclear. Germline V gene lookup returns CDR1 SGHKS and CDR2 YYEKEE (reference sequence). The V end was cut by 4 bases, the J end by 1 base, with 17 bases between. This CDR3 contains 16 residues. The chain's CDR3 is CASSRNLPRANTEAFF. CDR3 in DNA: TGTGCCAGCAGCCGCAATCTCCCTCGAGCGAACACTGAAGCTTTCTTT.

V is TRBV5-1 and J is TRBJ2-7, with TRBD1 as a possible D gene (6 bases). Trimming cost V 2 bases and J 6 bases, with 15 bases left between them. Germline V gene data show CDR1 as SGHRS and CDR2 as YFSETQ. The CDR3 loop spans 14 amino acids. CDR3 DNA: TGCGCCAGCAGCTTACAGGGTGCACAGGGCGAGCAGTACTTC. Its translation: CASSLQGAQGEQYF.

The chain is built from TRBV6-5 and TRBJ2-7, with D perhaps TRBD1 (5 bases). This CDR3 spans 12 amino acids. Germline V lookup: CDR1 MNHEY, CDR2 SVGAGI. Trimming removed 7 bases from V and 0 bases from J, with 7 bases in between. CDR3 protein: CASKTASYEQYF. DNA of the CDR3: TGTGCCAGCAAGACAGCCTCCTACGAGCAGTACTTC.

A single count supports this clone. The V and J genes are TRBV11-3 and TRBJ2-2, with 7 bases lining up with TRBD1. With 0 bases clipped from V and 7 bases from J, the junction kept 2 bases outside the gene matches. The CDR3 is 14 residues long. Germline V lookup: CDR1 SGHNT, CDR2 YENEEA. The CDR3 region is CASSLEGGIGELFF. The DNA of the CDR3 is TGTGCCAGCAGCTTAGAAGGGGGCATCGGGGAGCTGTTTTTT.

The chain carries TRBV4-1 and TRBJ2-7, with a possible D match to TRBD1 (6 bases). V lost 0 bases, J lost 6 bases, and 18 bases lay in between. The CDR3 is 16 residues long. Germline CDR1 is MGHRA and CDR2 is YSYEKL. In DNA form, the CDR3 reads TGCGCCAGCAGCCAAGATGTCCGCTCCAGGGGACGCGAGCAGTACTTC. Protein: CASSQDVRSRGREQYF.

The J gene is TRBJ2-7, the V gene TRBV4-2; 8 bases fit TRBD1. This CDR3 contains 16 residues. Losses at the gene ends were 4 bases for V and 0 bases for J; bases not matched to a gene: 8. Per the germline V gene, CDR1 is LGHNA and CDR2 is YNFKEQ. CDR3 bases: TGTGCCAGCAGCCCAACAGGGGGAGAAATCTCCTACGAGCAGTACTTC. This codes for CASSPTGGEISYEQYF.

The chain joins TRBV6-5 to TRBJ2-5; tentative D call: TRBD2 (6 bases). CDR1 is MNHEY, CDR2 SVGAGI, per germline. V lost 4 bases and J 5 bases, leaving 14 bases between the germline ends. This CDR3 contains 14 residues. DNA for the CDR3: TGTGCCAGCAGTTGGGTGGGGGGAAGTGAGACCCAGTACTTC. Amino acids: CASSWVGGSETQYF.